This T cell receptor beta chain is from a study of blood T cell repertoires in COVID-19. On the study more broadly: T cells, B-cell-depleted T cells, or PBMCs provided the cDNA or gDNA that served as material.

Per germline, CDR1 LGHDT and CDR2 YNNKEL (reference sequence). With 0 bases clipped from V and 4 bases from J, the junction kept 13 bases outside the gene matches. The CDR3 sequence is 18 residues long. Some clones are missing from TCRdb's copy, which holds only in-frame ones; the method was immunoSEQ multiplex PCR. Found here are around 170,000 clones, 80% to 90% of them singletons; the top ten hold over 9.5%. This clonotype was sampled from a woman older than 75 with COVID-19, enrolled during active disease. The specimen sequenced was peripheral blood. The rearrangement uses TRBV3-1 (or the pseudogene TRBV3-2) and TRBJ2-7; 9 bases line up with TRBD2. The CDR3 nucleotides are TGTGCCAGCAGCCAAGATTTTTCCCGTAGCGGGAGCGTTTACGAGCAGTACTTC. Its protein is CASSQDFSRSGSVYEQYF.